The entry below describes one T cell receptor beta chain. No cognate antigen has been identified for it. Base quality data are lacking; no much larger clone is found one base away. These data belong to a study of graft-versus-host responses after intestinal transplantation (dated by TCRdb to about 2021). The study in broad terms: Recipients received multivisceral, liver-intestinal, or isolated intestinal transplants. Donor T cell macrochimerism was defined as a peak of at least 4% donor T cells among recipient peripheral blood mononuclear cells. After intestinal transplantation, graft-versus-host and host-versus-graft alloreactive T cell clones were followed in the graft, circulation and bone marrow using bulk TCR-beta CDR3 sequencing. Rather than being sequenced by the commercial service, samples from a few later patients were sequenced in-house on an Illumina MiSeq and processed with MiXCR. Anti-thymocyte globulin induction was given to all recipients, followed by maintenance tacrolimus and steroids for approximately three years. The cohort enrolled 24 intestinal transplant recipients including one retransplant, and a few patients lacking pretransplant specimens were excluded. Alloreactive clones were identified by sequencing pre-transplant mixed lymphocyte reaction products and comparing these products with unstimulated pre-transplant donor and recipient T cells.

The paper as a whole reports these results and caveats: Patients with donor T cell macrochimerism had high GvH to HvG T cell clonal ratios in their allografts. Early after transplant, peak levels of circulating GvH clones were found to be associated with declines in HvG clones. Conclusions were limited by the relatively low number and heterogeneity of intestinal transplant patients. GvH clones turned up in recipient bone marrow, with some appearing earlier in ileal mucosa or blood, a pattern consistent with an intestinal mucosal origin.

V loses 6 bases of germline sequence and J loses 4 bases, and the interval between the two ends is 10 bases. CDR1 and CDR2 (SNHLY, FYNNEI) derive from the germline V gene. The CDR3 covers 12 residues, taking in both the cysteine and the phenylalanine. Left in the record is the CDR3 DNA by itself, 36 bases read in frame from the first base. The method behind the library was the immunoSEQ multiplex PCR assay. For most patients, genomic DNA was isolated with the Qiagen DNeasy Blood and Tissue Kit and shipped frozen to Adaptive Biotechnologies for TCR sequencing. For most patients, genomic DNA was subjected to high-throughput TCR-beta CDR3 sequencing by Adaptive Biotechnologies. In the original analysis: TCR sequencing data were retrieved from Adaptive's ImmunoSEQ software for 15 to 20 patients, whereas a few other patients were processed with MiXCR and VDJtools. CD4 versus CD8 sorting errors were corrected by removing sequences found in both subsets at a frequency ratio below 5:1. CDR3 nucleotide sequences shared between donor and recipient were removed because the origin of such sequences could not be assigned. At least 2-fold expansion over unstimulated cells and a minimum CFSE-low frequency of 0.002% (template counts) or 0.001% (read counts) were required for clones to be classified as alloreactive. Mappable clones were those detected in sequenced pre-transplant spleen, lymph node, or MLR CFSE-low populations of the donor or recipient. The cumulative frequency of alloreactive clones was calculated as a percentage of all sequences, weighted by copy number. What TCRdb holds here is the immuneACCESS table cut down to in-frame rearrangements. Part of the clones is not present; checked against another copy, under half of the missing clones reflect an unresolved V gene, and the others are unexplained. The V and J calls and clone size are taken from that table; D and trimming were inferred from the DNA. For this sample the table gives some 86,000 clones, of which around 89% were detected only once. Around 0.3% of the sample rests with the top ten.

The intended sense of this specimen's time point label: cells obtained before transplantation from donor or recipient. CD3+CD4+ and CD3+CD8+ populations were FACS-sorted from unstimulated pre-transplant donor and recipient cells taken from spleen or lymph nodes. The sequencing used unstimulated CD4+ T cells sorted from spleen or lymph node cells, collected before transplant. The receptor was derived from a human donor who was the organ donor for an intestinal transplant. This receptor chain uses TRBV2 and TRBJ2-7; a tentative D call is TRBD1 (6 bases match). The CDR3 corresponds to CASSPTGYEQYF. The base sequence is TGTGCCAGCAGCCCAACAGGGTACGAGCAGTACTTC.